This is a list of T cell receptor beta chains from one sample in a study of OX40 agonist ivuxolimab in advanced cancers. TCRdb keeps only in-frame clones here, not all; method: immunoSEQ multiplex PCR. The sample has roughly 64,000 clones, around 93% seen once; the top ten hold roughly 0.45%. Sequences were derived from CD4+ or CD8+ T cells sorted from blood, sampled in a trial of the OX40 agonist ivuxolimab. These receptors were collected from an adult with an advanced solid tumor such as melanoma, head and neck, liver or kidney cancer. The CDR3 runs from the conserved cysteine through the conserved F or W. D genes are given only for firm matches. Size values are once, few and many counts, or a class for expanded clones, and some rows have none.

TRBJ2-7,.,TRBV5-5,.,TGTGCCAGCAGCTTGGGGCCAGAGCAGTACTTC,CASSLGPEQYF
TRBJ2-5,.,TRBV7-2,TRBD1,TGTGCCAGCAGCTTACAGGCCGGGACAGGAGAATTCCAAGAGACCCAGTACTTC,CASSLQAGTGEFQETQYF
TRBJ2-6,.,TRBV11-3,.,TGTGCCAGCAGACAAACAGGGACTGGGGCCAACGTCCTGACTTTC,CASRQTGTGANVLTF
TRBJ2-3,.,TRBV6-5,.,TGTGCCAGCAGTTACTCTAGCGGTGGCACAGATACGCAGTATTTT,CASSYSSGGTDTQYF
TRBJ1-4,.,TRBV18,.,TGTGCCAGCTCACCGCGGGACGGCTCGAATGAAAAACTGTTTTTT,CASSPRDGSNEKLFF
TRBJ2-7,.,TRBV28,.,TGTGCCAGCAGACAGGACCTCTCCGAGCAGTACTTC,CASRQDLSEQYF
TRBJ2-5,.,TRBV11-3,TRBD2,TGTGCCAGCAGCTCGACTAGCGGTAGCGGGACCCAGTACTTC,CASSSTSGSGTQYF
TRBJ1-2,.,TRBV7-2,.,TGTGCCAGCAGCTTAGAAGGCAGAGTGAGCTATGGCTACACCTTC,CASSLEGRVSYGYTF
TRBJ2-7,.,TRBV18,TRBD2,TGTGCCAGCTCACCCGGCGGGAGCTGGTACGAGCAGTACTTC,CASSPGGSWYEQYF
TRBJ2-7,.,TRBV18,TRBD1,TGTGCCAGCTCCCCTATCCAGGGGGCCGGCAGCGAGCAGTACTTC,CASSPIQGAGSEQYF
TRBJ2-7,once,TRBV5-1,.,TGCGCCAGCACCCTCTCGACTTCCGTCTCCTACGAGCAGTACTTC,CASTLSTSVSYEQYF
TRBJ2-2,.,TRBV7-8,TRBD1,TGTGCCAGCAGCTTATCCACAGGGGTGGGCGGGGAGCTGTTTTTT,CASSLSTGVGGELFF
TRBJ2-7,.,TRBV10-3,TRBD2,TGTGCCATCGGCCCGACTAGCCAGTCCTACGAGCAGTACTTC,CAIGPTSQSYEQYF
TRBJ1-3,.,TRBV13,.,TGTGCCAGCAGTTGGACTCGAAACACCATATATTTT,CASSWTRNTIYF
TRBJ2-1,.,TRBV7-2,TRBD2,TGTGCCAGCAGATCACTAGCGGGATCCCTAAATGAGCAGTTCTTC,CASRSLAGSLNEQFF
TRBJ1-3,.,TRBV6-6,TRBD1,TGTGCCAGCAGTAGCCGGGACAGGGGTTCTGGAAACACCATATATTTT,CASSSRDRGSGNTIYF
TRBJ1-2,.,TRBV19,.,TGTGCCAGTAGTTCAACCTCCCTGATCCTATTTGGCTACACCTTC,CASSSTSLILFGYTF
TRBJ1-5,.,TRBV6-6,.,TGTGCCAGCAGTTACTCCAATTCAGGGCCCCCCCAGCATTTT,CASSYSNSGPPQHF
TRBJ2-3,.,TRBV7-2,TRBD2,TGTGCCAGCAGCTTAGGCCGACTAGCGGGAGCAGATACGCAGTATTTT,CASSLGRLAGADTQYF
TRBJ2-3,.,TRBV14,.,TGTGCCAGCAGCCAGATTACAGATACGCAGTATTTT,CASSQITDTQYF
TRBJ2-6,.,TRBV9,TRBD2,TGTGCCAGCAGCGAACGGGGGGGCACTGGGGCCAACGTCCTGACTTTC,CASSERGGTGANVLTF
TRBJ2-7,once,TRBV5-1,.,TGCGCCAGCAGCTCGCAGCAGGGTTACGAGCAGTACTTC,CASSSQQGYEQYF
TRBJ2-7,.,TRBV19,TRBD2,TGTGCCAGTAGTAGAGCGGGATTCTCCTACGAGCAGTACTTC,CASSRAGFSYEQYF
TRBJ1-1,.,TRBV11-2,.,TGTGCCAGCAGCTCCATCGGGGGGAACACTGAAGCTTTCTTT,CASSSIGGNTEAFF
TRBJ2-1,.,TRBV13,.,TGTGCCAGCAGCGAGGACAGAAGCTACAATGAGCAGTTCTTC,CASSEDRSYNEQFF
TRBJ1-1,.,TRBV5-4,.,TGTGCCAGCAGCTCGGTAGGCAGGAACACTGAAGCTTTCTTT,CASSSVGRNTEAFF
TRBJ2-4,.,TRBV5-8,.,TGTGCCAGCATCCGCCATGACACCCTAGCCAAAAACATTCAGTACTTC,CASIRHDTLAKNIQYF
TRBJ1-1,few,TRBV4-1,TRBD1,TGCGCCAGCAGCCAGACCGTCTTACAGGGGGTCGGAGCTTTCTTT,CASSQTVLQGVGAFF
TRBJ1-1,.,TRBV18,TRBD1,TGTGCCAGCTCACCGAGACAGGGGATCACTGAAGCTTTCTTT,CASSPRQGITEAFF
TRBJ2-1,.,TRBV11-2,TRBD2,TGTGCCAGCAGCTCCCGGACTAGTGTAAATGAGCAGTTCTTC,CASSSRTSVNEQFF
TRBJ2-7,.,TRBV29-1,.,TGCAGCGTTGAAGTAACAGGCCAACTTTCCTACGAGCAGTACTTC,CSVEVTGQLSYEQYF